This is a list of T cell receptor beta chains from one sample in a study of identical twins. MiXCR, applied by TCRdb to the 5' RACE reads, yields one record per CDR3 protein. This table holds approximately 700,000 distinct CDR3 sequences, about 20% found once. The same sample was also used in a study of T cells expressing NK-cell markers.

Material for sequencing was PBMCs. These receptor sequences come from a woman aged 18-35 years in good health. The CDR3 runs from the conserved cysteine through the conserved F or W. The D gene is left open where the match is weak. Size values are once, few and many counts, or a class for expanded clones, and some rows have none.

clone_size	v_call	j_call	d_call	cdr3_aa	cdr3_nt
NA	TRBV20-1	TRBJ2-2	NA	CSAPRLLRGTGELFF	TGCAGTGCGCCTCGACTCCTCCGGGGGACCGGGGAGCTGTTTTTT
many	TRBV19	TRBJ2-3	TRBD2	CASSLAGLGTDTQYF	TGTGCCAGTAGTTTAGCGGGACTAGGCACAGATACGCAGTATTTT
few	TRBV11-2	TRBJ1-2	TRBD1	CASSLYRTGGDGYTF	TGTGCCAGCAGCTTATACCGGACAGGGGGGGATGGCTACACCTTC
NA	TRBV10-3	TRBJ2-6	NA	CAISEGHYMGANVLTF	TGTGCCATCAGTGAAGGTCATTACATGGGGGCCAACGTCCTGACTTTC
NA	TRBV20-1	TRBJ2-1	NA	CSAIYNEQFF	TGCAGTGCTATCTACAATGAGCAGTTCTTC
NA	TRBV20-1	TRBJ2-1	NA	CSASDSYNEQFF	TGCAGTGCTAGCGACTCCTATAATGAGCAGTTCTTC
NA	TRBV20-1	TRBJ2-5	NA	CSARGYGGAETQYF	TGCAGTGCTAGGGGCTACGGGGGCGCGGAGACCCAGTACTTC
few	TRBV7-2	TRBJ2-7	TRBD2	CASSLSGGLGYEQYF	TGTGCCAGCAGCTTGTCGGGGGGGTTGGGGTACGAGCAGTACTTC
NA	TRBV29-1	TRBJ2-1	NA	CSVVGVLRGHEQFF	TGCAGCGTTGTTGGCGTACTCAGGGGACATGAGCAGTTCTTC
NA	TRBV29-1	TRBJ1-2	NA	CSVSLPGHQNYGYTF	TGCAGCGTTTCATTACCGGGACACCAAAACTATGGCTACACCTTC
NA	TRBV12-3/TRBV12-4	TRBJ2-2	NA	CASTPGMRSHGELFF	TGTGCCAGCACCCCGGGAATGCGGAGCCACGGGGAGCTGTTTTTT
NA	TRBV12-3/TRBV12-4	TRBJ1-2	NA	CASSSDGSYGYTF	TGTGCCAGCAGCAGTGACGGGTCCTATGGCTACACCTTC
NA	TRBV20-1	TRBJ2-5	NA	CSASTGRETQYF	TGCAGTGCTAGCACAGGGAGGGAGACCCAGTACTTC
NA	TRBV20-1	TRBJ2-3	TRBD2	CSAGEVAGPLDTQYF	TGCAGTGCTGGCGAAGTAGCGGGGCCCCTGGATACGCAGTATTTT
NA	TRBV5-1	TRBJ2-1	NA	CASSFGQLVNEQFF	TGCGCCAGCAGCTTTGGGCAGCTAGTTAATGAGCAGTTCTTC
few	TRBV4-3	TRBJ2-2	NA	CASSQGPYTGELFF	TGCGCCAGCAGCCAAGGGCCGTACACCGGGGAGCTGTTTTTT
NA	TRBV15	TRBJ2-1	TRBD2	CATSSQLAGGNYEQFF	TGTGCCACCAGCTCACAGCTAGCGGGGGGGAACTATGAGCAGTTCTTC
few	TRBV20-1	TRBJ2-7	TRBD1	CSARVRTGGREQYF	TGCAGTGCTAGAGTACGCACAGGGGGCCGGGAGCAGTACTTC
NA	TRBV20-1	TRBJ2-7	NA	CSAGSSVFQEQYF	TGCAGTGCCGGGAGTTCTGTTTTTCAGGAGCAGTACTTC
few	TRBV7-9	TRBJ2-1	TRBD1	CASKEGQGTNEQFF	TGTGCCAGCAAAGAGGGACAGGGCACCAATGAGCAGTTCTTC
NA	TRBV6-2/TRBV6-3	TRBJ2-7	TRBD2	CASTDGLAGVYEQYF	TGTGCCAGCACCGACGGTCTAGCGGGAGTGTACGAGCAGTACTTC
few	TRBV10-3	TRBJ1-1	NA	CAISEQAETGEAFF	TGTGCCATCAGTGAGCAGGCGGAGACAGGAGAAGCTTTCTTT
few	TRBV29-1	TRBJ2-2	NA	CSVEDYSRTGELFF	TGCAGCGTTGAAGACTACTCGCGTACCGGGGAGCTGTTTTTT
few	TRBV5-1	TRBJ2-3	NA	CASSLEGTASTDTQYF	TGCGCCAGCAGCTTGGAAGGGACGGCTAGCACAGATACGCAGTATTTT
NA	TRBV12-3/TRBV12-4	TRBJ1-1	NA	CASGYGEAFF	TGTGCCAGCGGATACGGTGAAGCTTTCTTT
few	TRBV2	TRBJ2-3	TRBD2	CASSPDRGAGGPDTQYF	TGTGCCAGCAGTCCAGATCGGGGAGCGGGGGGGCCGGATACGCAGTATTTT
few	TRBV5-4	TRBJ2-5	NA	CASSWDGEQETQYF	TGTGCCAGCAGCTGGGACGGGGAACAAGAGACCCAGTACTTC
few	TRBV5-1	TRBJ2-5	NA	CASSRQRGGETQYF	TGCGCCAGCAGCCGTCAAAGAGGGGGGGAGACCCAGTACTTC
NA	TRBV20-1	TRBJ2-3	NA	CSARAVPPGTLSTDTQYF	TGCAGTGCTAGAGCCGTTCCCCCCGGGACCCTTAGCACAGATACGCAGTATTTT
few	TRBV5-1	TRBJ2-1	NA	CASSEELEQFF	TGCGCCAGCAGCGAGGAACTAGAGCAGTTCTTC
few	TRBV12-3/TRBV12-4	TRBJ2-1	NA	CASSPMVAVNEQFF	TGTGCCAGCAGTCCGATGGTAGCCGTGAATGAGCAGTTCTTC
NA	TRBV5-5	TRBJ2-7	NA	CASGEPGHTYEQYF	TGTGCCAGCGGCGAACCGGGACACACCTACGAGCAGTACTTC
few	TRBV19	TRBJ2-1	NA	CASLAPAENEQFF	TGTGCCAGTCTCGCTCCCGCAGAAAATGAGCAGTTCTTC
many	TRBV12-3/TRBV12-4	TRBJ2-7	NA	CASSFLYEQYF	TGTGCCAGCAGCTTCCTCTACGAGCAGTACTTC
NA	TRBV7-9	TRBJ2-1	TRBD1	CASSPRTGEEDEQFF	TGTGCCAGCAGCCCCCGGACAGGGGAGGAGGATGAGCAGTTCTTC
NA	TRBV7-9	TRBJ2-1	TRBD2	CASSRGLGDYEQFF	TGTGCCAGCAGCCGGGGACTAGGGGACTATGAGCAGTTCTTC
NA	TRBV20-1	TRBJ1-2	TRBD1	CSVPGTGHYGYTF	TGCAGTGTCCCGGGGACAGGGCACTATGGCTACACCTTC
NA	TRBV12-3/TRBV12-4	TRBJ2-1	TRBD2	CTCSLTFRTSGRIFNEQFF	TGTACCTGCAGTTTAACCTTTCGGACTAGCGGCCGTATTTTCAATGAGCAGTTCTTC
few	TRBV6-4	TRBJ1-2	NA	CASSDSRVSGYTF	TGTGCCAGCAGTGACTCGAGGGTCAGTGGCTACACCTTC
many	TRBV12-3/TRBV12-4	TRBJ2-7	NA	CASSLGGPTYEQYF	TGTGCCAGCAGCTTAGGGGGTCCCACCTACGAGCAGTACTTC
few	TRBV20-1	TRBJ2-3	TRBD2	CSPRGGGKDTQYF	TGCAGTCCCCGGGGCGGGGGGAAAGATACGCAGTATTTT
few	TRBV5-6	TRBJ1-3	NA	CASSSSGAGAGNTIYF	TGTGCCAGCAGCTCCTCCGGTGCGGGGGCTGGAAACACCATATATTTT
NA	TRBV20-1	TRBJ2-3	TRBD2	CSGGGGTDTQYF	TGCAGTGGCGGGGGTGGCACAGATACGCAGTATTTT
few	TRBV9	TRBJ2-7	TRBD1	CASSGTGTGGYEQYF	TGTGCCAGCAGCGGAACCGGGACAGGGGGCTACGAGCAGTACTTC
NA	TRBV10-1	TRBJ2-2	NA	CASPAVRWRPIGATGELFF	TGCGCCAGCCCGGCCGTTCGATGGAGGCCTATTGGGGCCACCGGGGAGCTGTTTTTT
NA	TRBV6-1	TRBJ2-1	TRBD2	CAIRTSGRYNEQFF	TGTGCCATCAGGACTAGCGGGAGATACAATGAGCAGTTCTTC
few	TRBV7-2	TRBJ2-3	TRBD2	CASRLGLAGGTDTQYF	TGTGCCAGCAGGTTGGGACTAGCGGGAGGAACAGATACGCAGTATTTT
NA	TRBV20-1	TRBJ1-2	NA	CSARAQGNYGYTF	TGCAGTGCTAGGGCCCAGGGGAACTATGGCTACACCTTC
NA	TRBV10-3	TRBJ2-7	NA	CAISEARLGEQYF	TGTGCCATCAGTGAGGCCCGATTGGGCGAGCAGTACTTC
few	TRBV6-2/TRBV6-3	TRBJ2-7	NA	CASATGTMIYEQYF	TGTGCCAGCGCGACCGGGACAATGATATACGAGCAGTACTTC
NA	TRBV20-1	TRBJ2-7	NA	CSAPFPRGVTYEQYF	TGCAGTGCTCCCTTTCCCAGGGGGGTAACCTACGAGCAGTACTTC
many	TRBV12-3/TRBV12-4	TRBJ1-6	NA	CASSLRSPLHF	TGTGCCAGCAGCCTCCGCTCACCCCTCCACTTT
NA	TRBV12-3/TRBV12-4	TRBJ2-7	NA	CASSFGIGDYEQYF	TGTGCCAGCAGTTTCGGCATAGGAGACTACGAGCAGTACTTC
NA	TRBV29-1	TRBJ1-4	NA	CSVESQLLGKLFF	TGCAGCGTTGAAAGCCAGCTCCTTGGGAAACTGTTTTTT
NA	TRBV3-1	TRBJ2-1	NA	CASSQVTRNEQFF	TGTGCCAGCAGCCAAGTAACCAGGAATGAGCAGTTCTTC
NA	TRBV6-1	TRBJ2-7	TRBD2	CASSLSGRTHEQYF	TGTGCCAGCAGTCTTAGCGGGAGAACCCACGAGCAGTACTTC
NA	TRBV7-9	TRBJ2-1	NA	CASSSPGTMNNEQFF	TGTGCCAGCAGCTCCCCGGGAACTATGAACAATGAGCAGTTCTTC
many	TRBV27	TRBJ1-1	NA	CASRLAGLAFF	TGTGCCAGCAGATTGGCAGGGTTAGCTTTCTTT
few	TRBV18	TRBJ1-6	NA	CASSPRRRWSSYNSPLHF	TGTGCCAGCTCACCACGAAGACGGTGGTCGTCCTATAATTCACCCCTCCACTTT